Listed below are T cell receptor delta chains from one sample, sequenced in a study of gamma-delta T cells after stem cell transplantation. TCRdb fed the RT-PCR reads to CATT. The sample has about 14,000 delta-chain clones, less than 10% seen once; the top ten hold 62%. The material sequenced was gamma-delta T cells. The receptors were sampled from a human donor. It is not recorded whose cells these are; they may come from a transplant donor. CDR3s include the opening cysteine and the closing phenylalanine or tryptophan. Fields, in order: CDR3 protein, CDR3 DNA, CDR3 length, V gene, J gene, D gene, clone size. The D gene is left open where the match is weak. Where a row states a size, it is once, few, many or the class of an expanded clone; other rows omit it.

CDR3 protein: CACDTMNFLVDPTYTDTLIF; CDR3 DNA: TGTGCCTGTGACACGATGAATTTCCTGGTGGACCCGACTTACACCGATACACTCATCTTT; CDR3 length: 20; V gene: TRDV2; J gene: TRDJ1; D gene: NA; clone size: few
CDR3 protein: CACDTSGWGSRYTDKLIF; CDR3 DNA: TGTGCCTGTGACACGAGCGGGTGGGGGAGTCGCTACACCGATAAACTCATCTTT; CDR3 length: 18; V gene: TRDV2; J gene: TRDJ1; D gene: TRDD3; clone size: NA
CDR3 protein: CAFGERGCRPSWWDSDKLIF; CDR3 DNA: TGTGCTTTTGGGGAAAGAGGTTGCCGACCCTCCTGGTGGGACAGCGATAAACTCATCTTT; CDR3 length: 20; V gene: TRDV1; J gene: TRDJ1; D gene: NA; clone size: few
CDR3 protein: CACGPRGDRGAKLIF; CDR3 DNA: TGTGCCTGTGGCCCTCGGGGGGATAGGGGGGCTAAACTCATCTTT; CDR3 length: 15; V gene: TRDV2; J gene: TRDJ1; D gene: TRDD3; clone size: many
CDR3 protein: CACDTVERGDTDYASGPLIF; CDR3 DNA: TGTGCCTGTGACACCGTCGAGAGGGGGGATACCGATTATGCATCCGGACCCCTGATCTTT; CDR3 length: 20; V gene: TRDV2; J gene: TRDJ4; D gene: TRDD3; clone size: few
CDR3 protein: CACDILRCSSPLAYIDTLIF; CDR3 DNA: TGTGCCTGTGACATCCTACGCTGCTCCTCCCCTTTGGCTTATATCGATACACTCATCTTT; CDR3 length: 20; V gene: TRDV2; J gene: TRDJ1; D gene: NA; clone size: NA
CDR3 protein: CACDTVEFNLLTGVLTAKLIF; CDR3 DNA: TGTGCCTGTGACACCGTTGAGTTCAACCTGCTTACTGGTGTACTCACCGCTAAACTCATCTTT; CDR3 length: 21; V gene: TRDV2; J gene: TRDJ1; D gene: NA; clone size: few
CDR3 protein: CACDHVMMGDKSSPDNLIF; CDR3 DNA: TGTGCCTGTGACCACGTGATGATGGGGGATAAGTCCAGTCCCGATAACCTCATCTTT; CDR3 length: 19; V gene: TRDV2; J gene: TRDJ1; D gene: TRDD3; clone size: few
CDR3 protein: CACDTRRGDTVRQTDKLIF; CDR3 DNA: TGTGCCTGTGACACTAGAAGGGGGGATACCGTCCGCCAGACCGATAAACTCATCTTT; CDR3 length: 19; V gene: TRDV2; J gene: TRDJ1; D gene: TRDD3; clone size: few
CDR3 protein: CACDTGTTATGVGTDKLIF; CDR3 DNA: TGTGCCTGTGACACCGGCACCACAGCGACAGGGGTGGGGACCGATAAACTCATCTTT; CDR3 length: 19; V gene: TRDV2; J gene: TRDJ1; D gene: NA; clone size: NA
CDR3 protein: CARWALAPPYWCIQDKLIF; CDR3 DNA: NA; CDR3 length: 19; V gene: TRDV1; J gene: TRDJ1; D gene: NA; clone size: once
CDR3 protein: CACDLLGAALYPDKLIF; CDR3 DNA: TGTGCCTGTGACCTACTGGGGGCTGCGCTGTACCCCGATAAACTCATCTTT; CDR3 length: 17; V gene: TRDV2; J gene: TRDJ1; D gene: TRDD3; clone size: few
CDR3 protein: CACDTGEVTLYTDKLIF; CDR3 DNA: TGTGCCTGTGACACCGGGGAGGTGACGTTGTACACCGATAAACTCATCTTT; CDR3 length: 17; V gene: TRDV2; J gene: TRDJ1; D gene: NA; clone size: NA
CDR3 protein: CACDHVLGETAKLFF; CDR3 DNA: TGTGCCTGTGACCACGTACTGGGGGAGACAGCAAAACTCTTCTTT; CDR3 length: 15; V gene: TRDV2; J gene: TRDJ2; D gene: TRDD3; clone size: few
CDR3 protein: CALGKRITFRASDKLIF; CDR3 DNA: TGTGCTCTTGGGAAACGAATCACATTTCGGGCTTCCGATAAACTCATCTTT; CDR3 length: 17; V gene: TRDV1; J gene: TRDJ1; D gene: NA; clone size: hyperexpanded
CDR3 protein: CACDLLWGRLNSSDKLIF; CDR3 DNA: TGTGCCTGTGACCTCCTCTGGGGGCGACTCAACTCTTCAGACAAACTCATCTTT; CDR3 length: 18; V gene: TRDV2; J gene: TRDJ1; D gene: TRDD3; clone size: NA
CDR3 protein: CACDTLGDTQRRTLIF; CDR3 DNA: TGTGCCTGTGACACCCTGGGGGATACGCAGAGAAGAACCCTGATCTTT; CDR3 length: 16; V gene: TRDV2; J gene: TRDJ4; D gene: TRDD3; clone size: NA
CDR3 protein: CACDTLPSRAVVSYTDKLIF; CDR3 DNA: TGTGCCTGTGACACTCTACCTTCTCGGGCTGTGGTCTCTTACACCGATAAACTCATCTTT; CDR3 length: 20; V gene: TRDV2; J gene: TRDJ1; D gene: NA; clone size: few
CDR3 protein: CASGDSTTTGVRANTDKLIF; CDR3 DNA: TGTGCCTCAGGGGACTCTACGACGACTGGGGTGAGGGCCAACACCGATAAACTCATCTTT; CDR3 length: 20; V gene: TRDV3; J gene: TRDJ1; D gene: TRDD3; clone size: many
CDR3 protein: CACDTRSRGMDGSTDKLIF; CDR3 DNA: TGTGCCTGTGATACCAGATCGCGGGGGATGGATGGATCCACCGATAAACTCATCTTT; CDR3 length: 19; V gene: TRDV2; J gene: TRDJ1; D gene: TRDD3; clone size: few
CDR3 protein: CALGQRLTFRASYKLIF; CDR3 DNA: TGTGCTCTTGGGCAACGCCTCACATTTCGTGCTTCCTATAAACTCATCTTT; CDR3 length: 17; V gene: TRDV1; J gene: TRDJ1; D gene: NA; clone size: few
CDR3 protein: CALGELGFLPSWRDIDKLTF; CDR3 DNA: TGTGCTCTTGGGGAACTAGGTTTCCTACCCTCCTGGAGGGACATCGATAAACTCACCTTT; CDR3 length: 20; V gene: TRDV1; J gene: TRDJ1; D gene: TRDD2; clone size: NA
CDR3 protein: CALGELFTTYSTYNWGDKLIF; CDR3 DNA: TGTGCTCTTGGGGAACTATTTACGACATACAGCACTTATAACTGGGGGGATAAACTCATCTTT; CDR3 length: 21; V gene: TRDV1; J gene: TRDJ1; D gene: TRDD3; clone size: NA
CDR3 protein: CACDTGWVDTGSKYTDKLIF; CDR3 DNA: TGTGCCTGTGACACGGGTTGGGTGGATACGGGGTCTAAGTACACCGATAAACTCATCTTT; CDR3 length: 20; V gene: TRDV2; J gene: TRDJ1; D gene: TRDD3; clone size: NA
CDR3 protein: CASGEPVYWGTPKLIF; CDR3 DNA: TGTGCTAGTGGGGAACCAGTGTACTGGGGGACGCCTAAACTCATCTTT; CDR3 length: 16; V gene: TRDV1; J gene: TRDJ1; D gene: TRDD3; clone size: NA
CDR3 protein: CAIGKGIRKKYGGIRDLTAKLFF; CDR3 DNA: TGTGCTATTGGGAAGGGGATCAGAAAGAAATACGGGGGGATACGGGACTTGACAGCAAAACTCTTCTTT; CDR3 length: 23; V gene: TRDV1; J gene: TRDJ2; D gene: TRDD3; clone size: NA
CDR3 protein: CALGELLSGRELIF; CDR3 DNA: TGTGCTCTTGGGGAACTTCTCTCTGGGCGAGAACTCATCTTT; CDR3 length: 14; V gene: TRDV1; J gene: TRDJ1; D gene: NA; clone size: many
CDR3 protein: CACDTPTVGDRFAFTARLFF; CDR3 DNA: TGTGCCTGTGACACCCCTACCGTGGGGGATAGGTTCGCGTTTACAGCCCGACTCTTCTTT; CDR3 length: 20; V gene: TRDV2; J gene: TRDJ2; D gene: TRDD3; clone size: NA
CDR3 protein: CACDTVESHRRTGVLTAKLIF; CDR3 DNA: TGTGCCTGTGACACCGTTGAGTCCCACCGGCGTACTGGTGTACTCACCGCTAAACTCATCTTT; CDR3 length: 21; V gene: TRDV2; J gene: TRDJ1; D gene: NA; clone size: NA
CDR3 protein: CALVSGADTVYKLIF; CDR3 DNA: TGTGCCTTGGTATCTGGTGCTGATACGGTCTATAAACTCATCTTT; CDR3 length: 15; V gene: TRDV3; J gene: TRDJ1; D gene: NA; clone size: many
CDR3 protein: CACDTVRGETRSTDKLIF; CDR3 DNA: TGTGCCTGTGACACCGTACGGGGGGAGACGAGGAGCACCGATAAACTCATCTTT; CDR3 length: 18; V gene: TRDV2; J gene: TRDJ1; D gene: NA; clone size: NA
CDR3 protein: CACDSGMGDTSSRADKLIF; CDR3 DNA: TGTGCCTGTGACAGCGGAATGGGGGATACCTCCTCACGGGCCGATAAACTCATCTTT; CDR3 length: 19; V gene: TRDV2; J gene: TRDJ1; D gene: TRDD3; clone size: many
CDR3 protein: CACDTVESNLLTGVLTAKLIF; CDR3 DNA: TGTGCCTGTGACACCGTTGAGTCCAACCTGCTTACTGGTGTACTCACCGCTAAACTCATCTTT; CDR3 length: 21; V gene: TRDV2; J gene: TRDJ1; D gene: NA; clone size: many
CDR3 protein: CACDTGNIPTSPGLTTRDTLIF; CDR3 DNA: TGTGCCTGTGACACCGGCAATATTCCTACGTCTCCTGGTCTCACTACGCGCGATACACTCATCTTT; CDR3 length: 22; V gene: TRDV2; J gene: TRDJ1; D gene: TRDD2; clone size: NA
CDR3 protein: CACDKPEGPLGGCETRQMFF; CDR3 DNA: TGTGCCTGTGACAAACCGGAGGGGCCTTTAGGCGGCTGTGAGACCCGCCAGATGTTTTTC; CDR3 length: 20; V gene: TRDV2; J gene: TRDJ3; D gene: NA; clone size: once
CDR3 protein: CAASPIVLGDKLIF; CDR3 DNA: TGTGCAGCAAGCCCGATCGTACTGGGGGATAAACTCATCTTT; CDR3 length: 14; V gene: TRAV29/DV5; J gene: TRDJ1; D gene: TRDD3; clone size: NA
CDR3 protein: CACDIVGDTLCDTDTLIF; CDR3 DNA: TGTGCCTGTGATATAGTGGGGGATACGCTATGTGACACCGATACACTCATCTTT; CDR3 length: 18; V gene: TRDV2; J gene: TRDJ1; D gene: TRDD3; clone size: NA
CDR3 protein: CASGTRRGEKEDSFKLIF; CDR3 DNA: TGTGCCAGTGGCACTAGACGGGGGGAGAAGGAGGACAGCTTTAAACTCATCTTT; CDR3 length: 18; V gene: TRDV2; J gene: TRDJ1; D gene: NA; clone size: NA
CDR3 protein: CACDTVSGQRGPVLIF; CDR3 DNA: TGTGCCTGTGACACGGTGTCTGGTCAACGGGGGCCCGTACTCATCTTT; CDR3 length: 16; V gene: TRDV2; J gene: TRDJ1; D gene: NA; clone size: medium-sized
CDR3 protein: CALSRSYDWDTGDKLIF; CDR3 DNA: TGTGCCCTCTCCCGCTCCTACGATTGGGATACAGGGGATAAACTCATCTTT; CDR3 length: 17; V gene: TRDV3; J gene: TRDJ1; D gene: NA; clone size: many
CDR3 protein: CACDTVGRGIREKLIF; CDR3 DNA: TGTGCCTGCGACACCGTGGGCCGGGGGATACGCGAGAAGCTCATCTTT; CDR3 length: 16; V gene: TRDV2; J gene: TRDJ1; D gene: TRDD3; clone size: few
CDR3 protein: CACDTVLDQLEYRIGNLIF; CDR3 DNA: TGTGCCTGTGACACCGTTCTGGATCAGCTGGAGTATAGAATCGGTAACCTCATCTTT; CDR3 length: 19; V gene: TRDV2; J gene: TRDJ1; D gene: NA; clone size: NA
CDR3 protein: CACDTISRGRDGSTDKLIF; CDR3 DNA: TGTGCCTGTGATACCATATCGCGGGGGAGGGATGGATCCACCGATAAACTCATCTTT; CDR3 length: 19; V gene: TRDV2; J gene: TRDJ1; D gene: NA; clone size: few
CDR3 protein: CACDTLPGGPTTVAHTAKLIF; CDR3 DNA: TGTGCCTGTGACACCCTTCCTGGGGGACCCACAACGGTTGCCCACACCGCTAAACTCATCTTT; CDR3 length: 21; V gene: TRDV2; J gene: TRDJ1; D gene: TRDD3; clone size: NA
CDR3 protein: CAFMHGEGGCGGRYTDKLIF; CDR3 DNA: TGTGCCTTTATGCACGGAGAGGGGGGTTGTGGGGGACGTTACACCGATAAACTCATCTTT; CDR3 length: 20; V gene: TRDV3; J gene: TRDJ1; D gene: TRDD3; clone size: NA
CDR3 protein: CAFYAIVLDTLIF; CDR3 DNA: TGTGCCTTTTACGCTATCGTTTTAGATACACTCATCTTT; CDR3 length: 13; V gene: TRDV3; J gene: TRDJ1; D gene: NA; clone size: NA
CDR3 protein: CACDTVLMGDTTNLDTRQMFF; CDR3 DNA: TGTGCCTGTGACACCGTCCTTATGGGGGATACTACGAACTTAGACACCCGACAGATGTTTTTC; CDR3 length: 21; V gene: TRDV2; J gene: TRDJ3; D gene: TRDD3; clone size: NA
CDR3 protein: CACDLLVVPADKLIF; CDR3 DNA: TGTGCCTGTGACCTACTGGTGGTTCCGGCCGATAAACTCATCTTT; CDR3 length: 15; V gene: TRDV2; J gene: TRDJ1; D gene: NA; clone size: NA
CDR3 protein: CACDTTSARGDTFTDKLIF; CDR3 DNA: TGTGCCTGTGACACCACGTCGGCCCGGGGGGATACGTTCACCGATAAACTCATCTTT; CDR3 length: 19; V gene: TRDV2; J gene: TRDJ1; D gene: TRDD3; clone size: many
CDR3 protein: CACDTGSGLGDRGTDKLIF; CDR3 DNA: TGTGCCTGTGACACCGGCAGCGGACTGGGGGATAGAGGCACCGATAAACTCATCTTT; CDR3 length: 19; V gene: TRDV2; J gene: TRDJ1; D gene: TRDD3; clone size: many
CDR3 protein: CACDRRGDRADKLIF; CDR3 DNA: TGTGCCTGTGACAGAAGGGGGGATAGGGCGGATAAACTCATCTTT; CDR3 length: 15; V gene: TRDV2; J gene: TRDJ1; D gene: TRDD3; clone size: NA
CDR3 protein: CACDTLRVGDSGGYNTDKLIF; CDR3 DNA: TGTGCCTGTGACACACTACGCGTTGGGGATTCTGGGGGATATAACACCGATAAACTCATCTTT; CDR3 length: 21; V gene: TRDV2; J gene: TRDJ1; D gene: TRDD3; clone size: medium-sized
CDR3 protein: CACDTGGDKPYKLIF; CDR3 DNA: TGTGCCTGTGACACCGGGGGGGATAAACCCTATAAACTCATCTTT; CDR3 length: 15; V gene: TRDV2; J gene: TRDJ1; D gene: TRDD3; clone size: NA
CDR3 protein: CACVTGGNWGRRGSDKLIF; CDR3 DNA: TGTGCCTGTGTCACCGGGGGCAACTGGGGTAGACGGGGCAGCGATAAACTCATCTTT; CDR3 length: 19; V gene: TRDV2; J gene: TRDJ1; D gene: TRDD3; clone size: NA
CDR3 protein: CALGDIPVMGDTCTDKLIF; CDR3 DNA: TGTGCTCTTGGGGACATTCCTGTGATGGGGGATACTTGCACCGATAAACTCATCTTT; CDR3 length: 19; V gene: TRDV1; J gene: TRDJ1; D gene: TRDD3; clone size: many
CDR3 protein: CACDPLGDTETDKLIF; CDR3 DNA: TGTGCCTGTGACCCACTGGGGGATACTGAGACCGATAAACTCATCTTT; CDR3 length: 16; V gene: TRDV2; J gene: TRDJ1; D gene: TRDD3; clone size: many
CDR3 protein: CASDTDGATPYGTDKLIF; CDR3 DNA: TGTGCCTCTGACACCGATGGGGCTACCCCCTATGGGACCGATAAACTCATCTTT; CDR3 length: 18; V gene: TRDV2; J gene: TRDJ1; D gene: NA; clone size: NA
CDR3 protein: CACDGVGSYTDKLIF; CDR3 DNA: TGTGCCTGTGATGGGGTGGGATCGTACACCGATAAACTCATCTTT; CDR3 length: 15; V gene: TRDV2; J gene: TRDJ1; D gene: NA; clone size: many
CDR3 protein: CACDTAGDSSWDTRQMFF; CDR3 DNA: TGTGCCTGTGACACCGCCGGGGATAGCTCCTGGGACACCCGACAGATGTTTTTC; CDR3 length: 18; V gene: TRDV2; J gene: TRDJ3; D gene: TRDD3; clone size: many